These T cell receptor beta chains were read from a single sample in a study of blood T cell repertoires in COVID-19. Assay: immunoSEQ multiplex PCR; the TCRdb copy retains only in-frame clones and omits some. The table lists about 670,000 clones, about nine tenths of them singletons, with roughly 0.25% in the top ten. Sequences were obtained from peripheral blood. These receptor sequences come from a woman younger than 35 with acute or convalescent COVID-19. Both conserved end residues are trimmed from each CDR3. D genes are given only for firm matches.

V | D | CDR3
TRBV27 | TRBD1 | ASSLLLGTGTYEQY
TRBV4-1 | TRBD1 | ASSLPGQELYGYT
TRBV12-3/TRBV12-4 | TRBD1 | ASKLRGPYEQY
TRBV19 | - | AVRGSETYNQPQH
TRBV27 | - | ASSFGMGHLAF
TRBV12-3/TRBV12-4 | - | ASSSSAPYEQY
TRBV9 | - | ASSVSGWTDTQY
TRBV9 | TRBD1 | ASSRQGQGAPLH
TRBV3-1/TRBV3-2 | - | ASSPSPARGDQPQH
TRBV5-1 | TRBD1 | ASSEGTGIAGSPLH
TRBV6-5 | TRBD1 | ASSYGQGSGNTIY
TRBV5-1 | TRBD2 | ASSLGGDEQF
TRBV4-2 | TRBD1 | ASSQAQGALLGGGELF
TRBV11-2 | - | ASSLGGGTDTQY
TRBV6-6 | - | ASRIRDSGNTIY
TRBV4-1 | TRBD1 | ASSPPGQGNEKLF
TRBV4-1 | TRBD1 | ASSQDSAGGRYGYT
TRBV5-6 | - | ASSFLDRNTGELF
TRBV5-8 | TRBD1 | ASSPGQGRTEAF
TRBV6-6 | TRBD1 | ASAGTAPNYGYT
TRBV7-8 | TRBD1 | ASSPSYRGPYYEQY
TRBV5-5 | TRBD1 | ASSPEDRGSRSNQPQH
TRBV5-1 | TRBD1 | ASSFGTGGSEQY
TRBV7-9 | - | ASSYTSATNEKLF
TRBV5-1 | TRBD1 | ASPTFDREPNQPQH
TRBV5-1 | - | ASSPLMLETQY
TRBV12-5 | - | ASGALAAVRGDSRNQPQH
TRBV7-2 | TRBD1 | ASRQGGAGELF
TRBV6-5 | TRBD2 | ASSYSGLREGETQY
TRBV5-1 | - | ASSFRGIGTDTQY
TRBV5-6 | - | ASSFSTGSSNYGYT
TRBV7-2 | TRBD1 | ASSFGTGYSYEQY
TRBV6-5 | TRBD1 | ASTRGTQGGQPQH
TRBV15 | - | ATSRANTPGPYNEQF
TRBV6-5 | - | ASSYTFSSGNTIY
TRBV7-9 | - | ASSPRRGGNSPLH
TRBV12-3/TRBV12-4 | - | ASSSSADTQY
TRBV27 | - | ASSFLSEENNSPLH
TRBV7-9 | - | ASSLVSGAFPEQY
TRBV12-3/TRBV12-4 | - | ASTSRGGQPQH
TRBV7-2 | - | ASSSDSAADNEKLF
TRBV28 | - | ASTSRDYGYT
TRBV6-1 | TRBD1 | ASSEATGISPLH
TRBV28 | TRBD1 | ASSSGTGGTS
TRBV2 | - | ASNPADNYEQY
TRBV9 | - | ASSPRSGGDAF
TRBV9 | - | ASSGTTSSNEQF
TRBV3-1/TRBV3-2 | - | ASSQDAGPHQPQH
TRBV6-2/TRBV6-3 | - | ASSPGAAATSTDTQY
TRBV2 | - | ASSPRGGRALEPQH
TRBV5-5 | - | ASRRPEGARGNTIY
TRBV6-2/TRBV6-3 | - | ASSRGGHITEAF
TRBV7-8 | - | ASSLAPRSNEQF
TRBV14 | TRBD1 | ASSQGAGTGLFAQYYEQY
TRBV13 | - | ASSLGRRNTGELF
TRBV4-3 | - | ASSQGLQELLKAF
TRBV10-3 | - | AISGLPFRTDTQY
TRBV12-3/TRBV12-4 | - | ASRPTEERQY
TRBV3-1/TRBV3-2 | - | ASNLRGRDYEQY
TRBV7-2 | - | ASSLNPAGYT